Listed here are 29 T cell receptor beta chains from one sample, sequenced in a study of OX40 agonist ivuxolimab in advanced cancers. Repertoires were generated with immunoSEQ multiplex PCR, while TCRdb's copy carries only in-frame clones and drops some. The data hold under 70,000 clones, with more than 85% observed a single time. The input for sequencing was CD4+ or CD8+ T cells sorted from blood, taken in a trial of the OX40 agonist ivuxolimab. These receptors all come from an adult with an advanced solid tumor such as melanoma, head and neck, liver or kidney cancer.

In nucleotides, the CDR3 is TGTGCCAGTAGTATAGATCCCCGGGCTCCGCCATCAGGCTATGGCTACACCTTC. Its translation: CASSIDPRAPPSGYGYTF. V and J are TRBV19 and TRBJ1-2; D remains ambiguous. Germline CDR1 and CDR2: LNHDA and SQIVND (reference sequence). This CDR3 region has 18 residues. Trimming removed 0 bases at V and 4 bases at J, with 21 bases between.

CDR3 nucleotide sequence: TGTGCCAGCTCACCCCTCGGGATCGATGAGCAGTTCTTC. It specifies CASSPLGIDEQFF. This sequence joins TRBV18 and TRBJ2-1, with D possibly matching TRBD2 (5 bases). Germline-derived CDR1 and CDR2 are KGHSH and LQKENI. V shed 3 bases and J shed 8 bases, with 11 bases lying between them. The CDR3 is made up of 13 amino acids.

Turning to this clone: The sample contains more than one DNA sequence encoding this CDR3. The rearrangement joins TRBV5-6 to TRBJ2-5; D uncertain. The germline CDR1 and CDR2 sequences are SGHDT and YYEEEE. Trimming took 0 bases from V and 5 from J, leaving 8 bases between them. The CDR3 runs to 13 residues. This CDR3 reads CASSLEAGETQYF. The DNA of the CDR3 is TGTGCCAGCAGCTTGGAGGCCGGTGAGACCCAGTACTTC.

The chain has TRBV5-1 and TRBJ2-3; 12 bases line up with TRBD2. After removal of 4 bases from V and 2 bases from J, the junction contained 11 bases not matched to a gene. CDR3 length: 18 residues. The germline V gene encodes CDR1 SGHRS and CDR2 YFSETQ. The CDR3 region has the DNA TGCGCCAGCAGCATATCTAGCGGGGGGGCCGCTGTCACAGATACGCAGTATTTT. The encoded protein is CASSISSGGAAVTDTQYF.

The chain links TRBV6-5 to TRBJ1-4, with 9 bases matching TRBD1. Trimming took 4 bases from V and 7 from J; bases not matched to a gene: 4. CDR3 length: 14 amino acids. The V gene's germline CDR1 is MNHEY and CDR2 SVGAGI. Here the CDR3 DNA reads TGTGCCAGCAGTTCGGACAGGGGCTCTGAAAAACTGTTTTTT. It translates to CASSSDRGSEKLFF.

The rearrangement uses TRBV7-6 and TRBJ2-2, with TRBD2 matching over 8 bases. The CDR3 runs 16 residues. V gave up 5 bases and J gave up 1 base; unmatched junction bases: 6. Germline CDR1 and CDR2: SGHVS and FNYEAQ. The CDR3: CASSPYSGENTGELFF. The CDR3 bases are TGTGCCAGCAGCCCATATAGCGGGGAGAACACCGGGGAGCTGTTTTTT.

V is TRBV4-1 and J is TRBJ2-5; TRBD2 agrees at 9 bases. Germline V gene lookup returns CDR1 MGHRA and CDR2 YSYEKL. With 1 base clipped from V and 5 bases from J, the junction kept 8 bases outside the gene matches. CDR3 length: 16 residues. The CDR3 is CASSQASGGKEETQYF. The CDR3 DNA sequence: TGCGCCAGCAGCCAAGCCAGCGGGGGGAAAGAGGAGACCCAGTACTTC.

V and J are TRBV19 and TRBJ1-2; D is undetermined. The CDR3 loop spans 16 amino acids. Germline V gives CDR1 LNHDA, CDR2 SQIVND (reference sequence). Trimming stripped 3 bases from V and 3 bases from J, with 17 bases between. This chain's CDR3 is CASSIGAALLHYGYTF. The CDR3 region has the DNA TGTGCCAGTAGTATTGGAGCAGCGCTTTTACACTATGGCTACACCTTC. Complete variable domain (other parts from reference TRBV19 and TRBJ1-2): DGGITQSPKYLFRKEGQNVTLSCEQNLNHDAMYWYRQDPGQGLRLIYYSQIVNDFQKGDIAEGYSVSREKKESFPLTVTSAQKNPTAFYLCASSIGAALLHYGYTFGSGTRLTVV.

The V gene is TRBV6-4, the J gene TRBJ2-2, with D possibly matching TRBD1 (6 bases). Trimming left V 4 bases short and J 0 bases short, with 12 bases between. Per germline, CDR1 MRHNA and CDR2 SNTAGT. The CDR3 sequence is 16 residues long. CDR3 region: CASSVAWTANTGELFF. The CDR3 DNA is TGTGCCAGCAGTGTAGCGTGGACAGCGAACACCGGGGAGCTGTTTTTT.

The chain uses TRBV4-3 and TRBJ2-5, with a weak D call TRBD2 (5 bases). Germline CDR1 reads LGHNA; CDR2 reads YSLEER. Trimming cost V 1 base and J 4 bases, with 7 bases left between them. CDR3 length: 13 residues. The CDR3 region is CASSQGRRETQYF. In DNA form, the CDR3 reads TGCGCCAGCAGCCAAGGGAGGAGAGAGACCCAGTACTTC.

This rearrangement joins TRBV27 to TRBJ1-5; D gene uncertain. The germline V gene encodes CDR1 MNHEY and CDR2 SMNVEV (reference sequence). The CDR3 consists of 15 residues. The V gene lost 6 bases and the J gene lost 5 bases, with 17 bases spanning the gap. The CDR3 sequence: CASRPMVGTYQPQHF. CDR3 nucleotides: TGTGCCAGCAGACCCATGGTCGGAACTTATCAGCCCCAGCATTTT.

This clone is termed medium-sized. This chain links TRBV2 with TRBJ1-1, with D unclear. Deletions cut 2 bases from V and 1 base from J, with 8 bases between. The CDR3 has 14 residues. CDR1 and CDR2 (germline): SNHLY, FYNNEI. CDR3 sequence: CASSELAGNTEAFF. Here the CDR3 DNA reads TGTGCCAGCAGTGAACTTGCGGGGAACACTGAAGCTTTCTTT.

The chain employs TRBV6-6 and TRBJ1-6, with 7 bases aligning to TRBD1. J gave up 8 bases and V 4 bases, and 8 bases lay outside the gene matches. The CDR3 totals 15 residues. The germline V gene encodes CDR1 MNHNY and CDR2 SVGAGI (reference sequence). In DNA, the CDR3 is TGTGCCAGCAGTTCTTCACGGGACAGTCATTCACCCCTCCACTTT. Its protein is CASSSSRDSHSPLHF.

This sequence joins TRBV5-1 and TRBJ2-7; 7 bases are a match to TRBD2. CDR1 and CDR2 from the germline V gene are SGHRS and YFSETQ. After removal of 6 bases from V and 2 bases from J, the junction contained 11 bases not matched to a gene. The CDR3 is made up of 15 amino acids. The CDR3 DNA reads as TGCGCCAGCAATGCCAACGCCGGGGGGACCTACGAGCAGTACTTC. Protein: CASNANAGGTYEQYF.

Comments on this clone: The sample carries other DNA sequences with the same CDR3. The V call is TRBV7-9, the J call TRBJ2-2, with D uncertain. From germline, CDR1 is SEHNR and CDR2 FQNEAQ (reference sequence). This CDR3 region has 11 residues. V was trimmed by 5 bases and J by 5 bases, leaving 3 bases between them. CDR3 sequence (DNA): TGTGCCAGCAGCACAACCGGGGAGCTGTTTTTT. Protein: CASSTTGELFF.

The DNA of the CDR3 is TGCGCCAGCAGCTCCGTAGACGGATATGAAGCTTTCTTT. This encodes CASSSVDGYEAFF. The rearrangement links TRBV5-1 to TRBJ1-1; D is uncertain. Germline V gene lookup returns CDR1 SGHRS and CDR2 YFSETQ. Trimming took off 3 bases at V and 7 bases at J, with 13 bases between the two ends. This CDR3 contains 13 residues. Full variable domain (missing parts from reference TRBV5-1 and TRBJ1-1): KAGVTQTPRYLIKTRGQQVTLSCSPISGHRSVSWYQQTPGQGLQFLFEYFSETQRNKGNFPGRFSGRQFSNSRSEMNVSTLELGDSALYLCASSSVDGYEAFFGQGTRLTVV.

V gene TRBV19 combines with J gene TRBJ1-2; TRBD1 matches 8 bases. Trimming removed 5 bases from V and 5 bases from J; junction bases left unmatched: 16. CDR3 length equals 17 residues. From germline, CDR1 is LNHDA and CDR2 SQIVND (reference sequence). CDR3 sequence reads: CASSVRDRSRNPYGYTF. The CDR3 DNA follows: TGTGCCAGTAGTGTCCGGGACAGGTCCCGTAATCCTTATGGCTACACCTTC.

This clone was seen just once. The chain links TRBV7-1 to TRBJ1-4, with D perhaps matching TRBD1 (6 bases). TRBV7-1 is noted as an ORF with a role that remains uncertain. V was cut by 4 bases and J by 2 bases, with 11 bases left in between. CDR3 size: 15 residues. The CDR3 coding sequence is TGTGCCAGCAGCTTAGGCACAGGGACTAATGAAAAACTGTTTTTT. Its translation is CASSLGTGTNEKLFF.

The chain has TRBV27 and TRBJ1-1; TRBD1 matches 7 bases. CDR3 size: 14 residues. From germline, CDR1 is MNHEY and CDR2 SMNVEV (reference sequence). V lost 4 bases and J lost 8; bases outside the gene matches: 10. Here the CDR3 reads CASSYSTAGQEAFF. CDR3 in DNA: TGTGCCAGCAGTTACTCGACCGCGGGACAGGAAGCTTTCTTT.

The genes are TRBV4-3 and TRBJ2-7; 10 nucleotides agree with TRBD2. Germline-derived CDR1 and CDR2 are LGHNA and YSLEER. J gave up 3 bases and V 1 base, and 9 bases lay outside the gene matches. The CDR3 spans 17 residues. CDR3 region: CASSQGVSGGRLYEQYF. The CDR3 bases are TGCGCCAGCAGCCAAGGTGTTAGCGGGGGGCGACTCTACGAGCAGTACTTC.

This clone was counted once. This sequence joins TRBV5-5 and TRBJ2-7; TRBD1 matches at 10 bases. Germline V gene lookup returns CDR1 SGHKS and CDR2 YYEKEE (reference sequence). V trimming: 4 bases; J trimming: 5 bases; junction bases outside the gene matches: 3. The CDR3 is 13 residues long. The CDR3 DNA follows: TGTGCCAGCAGCGGACAGGGGGTCCACGAGCAGTACTTC. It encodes CASSGQGVHEQYF.

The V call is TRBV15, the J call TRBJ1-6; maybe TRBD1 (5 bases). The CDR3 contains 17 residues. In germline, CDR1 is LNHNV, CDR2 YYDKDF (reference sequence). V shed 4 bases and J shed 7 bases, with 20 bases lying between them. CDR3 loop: CATSNPPGGAGNSPLHF. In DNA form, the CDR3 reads TGTGCCACCAGCAACCCCCCGGGAGGGGCAGGGAATTCACCCCTCCACTTT.

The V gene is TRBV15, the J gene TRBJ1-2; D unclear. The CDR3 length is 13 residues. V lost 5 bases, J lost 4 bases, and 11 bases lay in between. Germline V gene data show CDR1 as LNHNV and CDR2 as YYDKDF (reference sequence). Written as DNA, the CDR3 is TGTGCCACCAGCTCACACGGTCTCTATGGCTACACCTTC. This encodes CATSSHGLYGYTF.

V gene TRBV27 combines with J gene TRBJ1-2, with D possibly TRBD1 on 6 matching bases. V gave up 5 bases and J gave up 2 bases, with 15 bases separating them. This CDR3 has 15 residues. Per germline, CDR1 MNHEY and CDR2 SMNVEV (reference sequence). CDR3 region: CASSTAPGQNYGYTF. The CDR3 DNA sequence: TGTGCCAGCAGTACGGCTCCGGGACAAAACTATGGCTACACCTTC.

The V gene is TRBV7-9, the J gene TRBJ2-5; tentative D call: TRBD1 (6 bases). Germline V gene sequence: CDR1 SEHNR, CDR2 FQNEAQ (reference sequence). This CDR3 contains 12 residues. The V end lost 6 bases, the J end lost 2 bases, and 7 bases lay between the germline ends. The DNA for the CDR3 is TGTGCCAGCAGACAGGGACAAGAGACCCAGTACTTC. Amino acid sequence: CASRQGQETQYF.

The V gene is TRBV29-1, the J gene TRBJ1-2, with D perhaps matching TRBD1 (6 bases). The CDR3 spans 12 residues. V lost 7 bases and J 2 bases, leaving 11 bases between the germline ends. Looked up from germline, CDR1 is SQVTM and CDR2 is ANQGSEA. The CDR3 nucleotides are TGCAGCGGGGGACACCTAAACTATGGCTACACCTTC. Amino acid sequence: CSGGHLNYGYTF.

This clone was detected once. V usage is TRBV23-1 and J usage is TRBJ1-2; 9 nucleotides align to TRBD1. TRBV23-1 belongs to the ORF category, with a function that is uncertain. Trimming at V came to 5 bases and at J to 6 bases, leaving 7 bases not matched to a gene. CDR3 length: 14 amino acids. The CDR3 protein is CASSTDRGDHGYTF. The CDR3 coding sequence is TGCGCCAGCAGTACCGACAGGGGGGACCATGGCTACACCTTC.

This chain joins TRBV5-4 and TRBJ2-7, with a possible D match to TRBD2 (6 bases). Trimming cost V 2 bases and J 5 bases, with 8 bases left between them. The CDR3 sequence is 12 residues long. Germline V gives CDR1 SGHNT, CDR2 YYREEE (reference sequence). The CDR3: CASSFGGNEQYF. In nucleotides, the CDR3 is TGTGCCAGCAGCTTCGGCGGGAACGAGCAGTACTTC.

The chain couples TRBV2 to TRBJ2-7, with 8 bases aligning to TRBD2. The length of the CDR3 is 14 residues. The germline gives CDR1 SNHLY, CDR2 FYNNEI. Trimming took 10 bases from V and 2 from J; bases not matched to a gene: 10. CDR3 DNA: TGTGCCACGAGCCTAGCGGGTTATACCTACGAGCAGTACTTC. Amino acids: CATSLAGYTYEQYF.